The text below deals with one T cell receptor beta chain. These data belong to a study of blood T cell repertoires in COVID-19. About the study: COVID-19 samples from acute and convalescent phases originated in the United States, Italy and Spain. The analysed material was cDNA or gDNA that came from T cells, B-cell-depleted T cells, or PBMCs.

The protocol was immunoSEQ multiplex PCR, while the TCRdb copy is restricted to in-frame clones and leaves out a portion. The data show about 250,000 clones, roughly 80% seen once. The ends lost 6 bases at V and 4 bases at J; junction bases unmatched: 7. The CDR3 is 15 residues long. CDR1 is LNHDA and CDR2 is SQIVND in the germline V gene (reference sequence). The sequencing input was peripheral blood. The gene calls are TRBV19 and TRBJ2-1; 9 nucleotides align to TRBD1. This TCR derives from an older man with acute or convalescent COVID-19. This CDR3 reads CASSLGQGSYNEQFF. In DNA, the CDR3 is TGTGCCAGTAGCCTTGGACAGGGGTCTTACAATGAGCAGTTCTTC.